The sample holds one count of the clone carrying this T cell receptor beta chain. Its target is unknown. The time point here: after neoadjuvant nivolumab, at surgical resection. Patients had newly diagnosed, untreated stage II-IVA oral cavity squamous cell carcinoma. These data are taken from a study of neoadjuvant anti-PD-1 for oral cavity cancer. Study information: Non-progressing patients received a fourth nivolumab dose near day 43, then surgery on days 50-56. Study-wide results and limits: TCR analyses covered only a few patients per response group.

Six replicates per PBMC sample, mostly from 450 to 600 ng of genomic DNA. TCRdb keeps only in-frame clones here, not all; method: immunoSEQ multiplex PCR. This sample has just over 65,000 clones, with around 84% found just once. Germline-derived CDR1 and CDR2 are SGHRS and YFSETQ. V was clipped by 0 bases and J by 2 bases, with 7 bases between them. This CDR3 has 14 amino acids. The chain recombines TRBV5-1 with TRBJ2-3; the D is unclear. Sequenced material: PBMCs, taken after nivolumab (anti-PD-1) treatment. This TCR was sampled from a person aged 35-79 years with oral cavity squamous cell carcinoma. This CDR3 reads CASSLDTHTDTQYF. The DNA for the CDR3 is TGCGCCAGCAGCTTGGACACACACACAGATACGCAGTATTTT.